This TCR beta chain was sequenced for a study of shared clonotypes between healthy human individuals. Study summary: Donor ages ranged 18 to 49 years: a couple of women, a few men. There were three CD4 naive, three CD4 memory, two CD8 naive and one CD8 memory plates per donor. Overall study findings and caveats: The study found lower generation probabilities in non-shared clonotypes than in those shared by all four donors.

Germline loops: CDR1 PRHDT, CDR2 FYEKMQ (reference sequence). The germline V and J ends were trimmed by 0 bases and 6 bases, with 3 bases remaining between them. This CDR3 comprises 12 residues. This clone was recorded only once. Its matching antigen is unknown. Other DNA sequences from this sample encode an identical CDR3 as well. To make CD8 memory, CD45RO+ cells were put together with CCR7-negative CD45RA+ TemRA cells. Sequencing used immunoSEQ multiplex PCR; TCRdb keeps in-frame clones, though not all of them. The repertoire holds hundreds of thousands of clones, with 87% as singletons. Sequenced input: memory CD8+ T cells sorted from blood. As to subset: CD45RO+ cells pooled with CCR7-negative TemRA cells. The rearrangement links TRBV13 to TRBJ2-1; D is uncertain. The sequence derives from a man between 18 and 35 years old in good health. This CDR3 is CASSLGGNEQFF. CDR3 DNA: TGTGCCAGCAGCTTAGGGGGCAATGAGCAGTTCTTC.